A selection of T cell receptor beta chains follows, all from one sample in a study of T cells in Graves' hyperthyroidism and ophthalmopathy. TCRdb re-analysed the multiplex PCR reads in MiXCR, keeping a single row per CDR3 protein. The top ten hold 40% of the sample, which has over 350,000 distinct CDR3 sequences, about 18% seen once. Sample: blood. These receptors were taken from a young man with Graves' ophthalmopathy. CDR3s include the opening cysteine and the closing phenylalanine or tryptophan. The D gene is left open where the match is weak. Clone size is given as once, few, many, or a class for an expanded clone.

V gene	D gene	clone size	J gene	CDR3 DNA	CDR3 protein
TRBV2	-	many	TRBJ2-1	TGTGCCAGCAGCCACAGGTTGATGGGAATTTACGAGCAGTTCTTC	CASSHRLMGIYEQFF
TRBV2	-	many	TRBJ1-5	TGTGCCAGCAGTGAAGAAGGGGGAGGGCAGCCCCAGCATTTT	CASSEEGGGQPQHF
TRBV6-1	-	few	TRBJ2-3	TGTGCCAGCAGTCTGGACTTGGGGGCAGATACGCAGTATTTT	CASSLDLGADTQYF
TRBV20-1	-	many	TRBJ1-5	TGCAGTGCTAGAGATCCCGGGGGTAATCAGCCCCAGCATTTT	CSARDPGGNQPQHF
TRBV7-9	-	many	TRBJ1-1	TGTGCCAGCAGCTCATCGAGTTGGAACACTGAAGCTTTCTTT	CASSSSSWNTEAFF
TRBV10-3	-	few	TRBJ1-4	TGTGCCATCAGTAAAACAGGAGAAACTAATGAAAAACTGTTTTTT	CAISKTGETNEKLFF
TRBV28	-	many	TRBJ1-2	TGTGCCAGCACTAAGGTTCCCTATGGCTACACCTTC	CASTKVPYGYTF
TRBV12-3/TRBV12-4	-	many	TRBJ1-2	TGTGCCAGCAGTTTTAATAGGGGGAACTATGGCTACACCTTC	CASSFNRGNYGYTF
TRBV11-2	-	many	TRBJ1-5	TGTGCCAGCAGCTTAGATCTGGGGCAGCCCCAGCATTTT	CASSLDLGQPQHF
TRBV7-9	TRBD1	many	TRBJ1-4	TGTGCCAGCTACGGGACAGAGGATAAGGAAAAACTGTTTTTT	CASYGTEDKEKLFF
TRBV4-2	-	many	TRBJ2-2	TGTGCCAGCAGCCGCTTGCAGAACACCGGGGAGCTGTTTTTT	CASSRLQNTGELFF
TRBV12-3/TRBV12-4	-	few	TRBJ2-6	TGTGCCAGCAGTTTTACCCCCAGGGTGGGAAGTGGGGCCAACGTCCTGACTTTC	CASSFTPRVGSGANVLTF
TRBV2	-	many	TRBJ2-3	TGTGCCAGCAGTGATTTAGGGGGCACAGATACGCAGTATTTT	CASSDLGGTDTQYF